A selection of T cell receptor beta chains follows, all from one sample in a study of blood T cell repertoires in COVID-19. Generated by immunoSEQ multiplex PCR, the TCRdb table keeps only in-frame clones and is missing some. The sample yields some 200,000 clones, around 81% seen once. The sample comprised PBMCs or T cells enriched from blood (not recorded which). The receptors come from a woman aged 45 to 65 with acute COVID-19. CDR3s include the opening cysteine and the closing phenylalanine or tryptophan. Fields, in order: V gene, clone size, J gene, D gene, CDR3 protein, CDR3 DNA. A D gene is named only where the DNA matches it firmly. Clone sizes are given selectively: once, few, many, or a class where the clone is expanded.

TRBV7-2,.,TRBJ2-6,.,CASSPASGAGANVLTF,TGTGCCAGCAGCCCCGCCTCAGGGGCTGGGGCCAACGTCCTGACTTTC
TRBV5-1,.,TRBJ2-5,TRBD2,CASSAGLAGDPAYF,TGCGCCAGCAGCGCGGGACTAGCGGGAGACCCGGCGTACTTC
TRBV18,.,TRBJ2-7,.,CASSPVWAQGQYF,TGTGCCAGCTCACCAGTTTGGGCGCAAGGGCAGTACTTC
TRBV2,.,TRBJ2-2,.,CASKATNTGELFF,TGTGCCAGCAAAGCCACGAACACCGGGGAGCTGTTTTTT
TRBV10-3,.,TRBJ2-7,.,CAISEGPSRGGYEQYF,TGTGCCATCAGTGAGGGTCCTTCGAGGGGGGGGTACGAGCAGTACTTC
TRBV13,.,TRBJ2-1,.,CASSLKPGRRSTYNEQFF,TGTGCCAGCAGCTTAAAGCCCGGCCGCAGGTCAACCTACAATGAGCAGTTCTTC
TRBV12-1,.,TRBJ1-6,.,CASSRTGTEYNSPLHF,TGTGCCAGCAGCCGCACCGGGACAGAGTATAATTCACCCCTCCACTTT
TRBV7-2,few,TRBJ1-5,.,CASSLQGNQPQHF,TGTGCCAGCAGCTTACAGGGCAATCAGCCCCAGCATTTT
TRBV5-1,once,TRBJ2-1,.,CASSPGDSISSFNEQFF,TGCGCCAGCAGCCCGGGGGACAGTATTTCGAGTTTCAATGAGCAGTTCTTC
TRBV4-3,.,TRBJ1-2,.,CASSQDRGDGYGYTF,TGCGCCAGCAGCCAAGACCGGGGGGACGGCTATGGCTACACCTTC
TRBV18,.,TRBJ1-5,.,CASSPGSSNQPQHF,TGTGCCAGCTCACCAGGGAGTAGCAATCAGCCCCAGCATTTT
TRBV6-6,once,TRBJ2-5,TRBD2,CASSLAGVETQYF,TGTGCCAGCAGTTTAGCGGGAGTGGAGACCCAGTACTTC
TRBV14,.,TRBJ1-6,TRBD1,CASGYRGNNSPLHF,TGTGCCAGCGGCTACAGGGGAAATAATTCACCCCTCCACTTT
TRBV6-5,.,TRBJ2-4,TRBD1,CASNKGAAKNIQYF,TGTGCCAGCAACAAGGGGGCGGCCAAAAACATTCAGTACTTC
TRBV6-2/TRBV6-3,.,TRBJ2-3,TRBD2,CASSYWLAGVLPDTQYF,TGTGCCAGCAGTTACTGGCTAGCGGGAGTATTGCCAGATACGCAGTATTTT
TRBV2,.,TRBJ1-4,.,CASNQGPKLFF,TGTGCCAGCAATCAGGGTCCAAAACTGTTTTTT
TRBV19,.,TRBJ2-7,.,CASSIGTRSYEQYF,TGTGCCAGTAGTATAGGGACAAGGTCCTACGAGCAGTACTTC
TRBV6-2/TRBV6-3,.,TRBJ1-2,.,CASSYTQGFRGYTF,TGTGCCAGCAGTTACACACAGGGCTTTCGGGGCTACACCTTC
TRBV5-1,.,TRBJ2-7,TRBD2,CASSLVVGGRDEQYF,TGCGCCAGCAGCTTGGTGGTGGGAGGGCGCGACGAGCAGTACTTC
TRBV29-1,few,TRBJ2-3,.,CSVGLFAGKKTSTDTQYF,TGCAGCGTCGGCTTATTCGCGGGGAAGAAGACTAGCACAGATACGCAGTATTTT
TRBV7-2,.,TRBJ2-7,TRBD1,CASNQDRGRNEQYF,TGTGCCAGCAACCAAGACAGGGGGCGGAACGAGCAGTACTTC
TRBV6-5,.,TRBJ2-3,.,CASSSLADTQYF,TGTGCCAGCAGTTCCCTAGCAGATACGCAGTATTTT
TRBV3-1/TRBV3-2,.,TRBJ2-7,TRBD1,CASSQQTGFAEQYF,TGTGCCAGCAGCCAACAGACAGGGTTCGCCGAGCAGTACTTC
TRBV19,once,TRBJ2-7,TRBD2,CASSIYGGTTYEQYF,TGTGCCAGTAGTATATACGGCGGGACTACCTACGAGCAGTACTTC
TRBV7-2,.,TRBJ1-1,.,CASSLGNSEAFF,TGTGCCAGCAGCTTAGGCAACAGCGAAGCTTTCTTT
TRBV10-2,medium-sized,TRBJ2-6,.,CASSEPESGANVLTF,TGCGCCAGCAGTGAACCGGAGTCTGGGGCCAACGTCCTGACTTTC
TRBV30,.,TRBJ2-5,.,CAWTRDRTETQYF,TGTGCCTGGACGCGGGATAGAACGGAGACCCAGTACTTC
TRBV5-1,few,TRBJ2-1,.,CASSPLDRLYNEQFF,TGCGCCAGCAGCCCTTTGGACAGACTATACAATGAGCAGTTCTTC
TRBV3-1/TRBV3-2,.,TRBJ1-1,TRBD1,CASSNTGGGEAFF,TGTGCCAGCAGCAACACAGGGGGTGGTGAAGCTTTCTTT
TRBV5-1,few,TRBJ1-6,TRBD1,CASSLEQGASPLHF,TGCGCCAGCAGCTTGGAGCAGGGGGCTTCACCCCTCCACTTT
TRBV7-2,.,TRBJ1-5,TRBD1,CASSITDRGRSQPQHF,TGTGCCAGCAGCATAACAGACAGGGGGCGAAGTCAGCCCCAGCATTTT
TRBV5-1,.,TRBJ2-2,TRBD1,CASRGGTGIRVGELFF,TGCGCCAGCAGGGGAGGGACAGGGATACGAGTCGGGGAGCTGTTTTTT
TRBV5-5,once,TRBJ1-4,TRBD1,CASSLDGQVNEKLFF,TGTGCCAGCAGCTTGGACGGACAGGTTAATGAAAAACTGTTTTTT
TRBV1,.,TRBJ1-5,.,CASRPDQPQHF,TGCGCCAGCAGGCCAGATCAGCCCCAGCATTTT
TRBV2,.,TRBJ2-3,TRBD1,CASNQQGVFVGDTQYF,TGTGCCAGCAACCAACAGGGGGTTTTTGTTGGAGATACGCAGTATTTT
TRBV9,.,TRBJ2-2,.,CASAQGYTGELFF,TGTGCCAGCGCCCAGGGGTACACCGGGGAGCTGTTTTTT
TRBV2,few,TRBJ1-2,TRBD1,CASSGSLQGGYGYTF,TGTGCCAGCAGTGGGAGCCTCCAGGGGGGCTATGGCTACACCTTC